This TCR beta chain is drawn from a study of T cell repertoires in cytomegalovirus infection. Study-level background: Both CMV infection and a matching HLA type were indicated by public TCR beta signatures.

Study-level results: Pooled public TCR beta family frequency picked out CMV carriers with the relevant HLA. HLA-C-restricted CMV-specific TCR beta clonotypes prevailed in the ex vivo response.

This CDR3 spans 14 amino acids. The V gene lost 5 bases and the J gene lost 2 bases, with 12 bases spanning the gap. The germline V gene has CDR1 SGHTA and CDR2 FQGNSA. This clonotype was seen repeatedly, ten times or more. Its specificity is not known. From the reads, TCRdb called clonotypes with MiXCR, one entry per CDR3 protein. The data show 200,000 to 300,000 distinct CDR3 sequences, with 9% to 15% seen just once and 1.5% to 2% held by the top ten. Sequenced sample: PBMCs. The genes are TRBV7-2 and TRBJ1-2; the D is unclear. This TCR was sampled from a human donor in good health (CMV status not recorded). Some clones in this sample may be carry-over from other donors' samples. The CDR3 is CASSPLEVNYGYTF. CDR3 nucleotide sequence: TGTGCCAGCAGCCCGTTAGAGGTGAACTATGGCTACACCTTC.